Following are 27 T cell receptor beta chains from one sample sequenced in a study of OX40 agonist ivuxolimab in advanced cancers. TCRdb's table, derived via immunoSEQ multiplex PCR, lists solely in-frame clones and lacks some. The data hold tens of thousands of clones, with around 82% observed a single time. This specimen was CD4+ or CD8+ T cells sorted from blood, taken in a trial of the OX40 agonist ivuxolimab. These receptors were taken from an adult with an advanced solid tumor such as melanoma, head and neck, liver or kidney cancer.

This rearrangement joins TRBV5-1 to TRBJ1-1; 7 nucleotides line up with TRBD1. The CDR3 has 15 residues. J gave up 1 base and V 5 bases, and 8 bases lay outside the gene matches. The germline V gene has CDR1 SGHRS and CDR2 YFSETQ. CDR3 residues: CASSVRQGQNTEAFF. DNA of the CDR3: TGCGCCAGCAGTGTGAGACAGGGACAGAACACTGAAGCTTTCTTT. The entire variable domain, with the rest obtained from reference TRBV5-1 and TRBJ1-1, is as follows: KAGVTQTPRYLIKTRGQQVTLSCSPISGHRSVSWYQQTPGQGLQFLFEYFSETQRNKGNFPGRFSGRQFSNSRSEMNVSTLELGDSALYLCASSVRQGQNTEAFFGQGTRLTVV.

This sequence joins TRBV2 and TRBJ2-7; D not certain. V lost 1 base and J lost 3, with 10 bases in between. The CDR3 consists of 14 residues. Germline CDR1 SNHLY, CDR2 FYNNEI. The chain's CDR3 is CASSEDLRYYEQYF. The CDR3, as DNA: TGTGCCAGCAGTGAAGATCTCCGCTACTACGAGCAGTACTTC.

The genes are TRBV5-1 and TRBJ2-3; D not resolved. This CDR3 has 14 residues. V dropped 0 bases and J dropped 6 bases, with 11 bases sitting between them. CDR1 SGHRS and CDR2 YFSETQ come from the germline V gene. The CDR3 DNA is TGCGCCAGCAGCTTGGAGGTGGTTCGGGATACGCAGTATTTT. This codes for CASSLEVVRDTQYF. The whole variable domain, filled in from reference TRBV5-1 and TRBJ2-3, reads KAGVTQTPRYLIKTRGQQVTLSCSPISGHRSVSWYQQTPGQGLQFLFEYFSETQRNKGNFPGRFSGRQFSNSRSEMNVSTLELGDSALYLCASSLEVVRDTQYFGPGTRLTVL.

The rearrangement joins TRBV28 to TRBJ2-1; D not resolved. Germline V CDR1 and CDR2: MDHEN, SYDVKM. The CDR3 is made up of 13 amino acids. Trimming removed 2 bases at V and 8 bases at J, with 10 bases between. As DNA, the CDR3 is TGTGCCAGCAGTTTAGTACCTGGCGATGAGCAGTTCTTC. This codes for CASSLVPGDEQFF. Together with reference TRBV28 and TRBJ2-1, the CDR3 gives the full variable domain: DVKVTQSSRYLVKRTGEKVFLECVQDMDHENMFWYRQDPGLGLRLIYFSYDVKMKEKGDIPEGYSVSREKKERFSLILESASTNQTSMYLCASSLVPGDEQFFGPGTRLTVL.

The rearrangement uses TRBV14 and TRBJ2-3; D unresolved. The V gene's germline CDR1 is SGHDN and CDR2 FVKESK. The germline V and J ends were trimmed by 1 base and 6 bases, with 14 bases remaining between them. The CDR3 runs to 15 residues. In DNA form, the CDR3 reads TGTGCCAGCAGCCAAGGTGTGACAAAGGGTGATACGCAGTATTTT. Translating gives CASSQGVTKGDTQYF.

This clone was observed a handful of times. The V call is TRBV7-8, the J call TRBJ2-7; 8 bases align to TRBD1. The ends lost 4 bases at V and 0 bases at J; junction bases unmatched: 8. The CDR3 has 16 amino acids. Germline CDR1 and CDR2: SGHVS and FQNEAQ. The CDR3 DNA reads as TGTGCCAGCAGCTCATCAGACAGGGGACCCTCCTACGAGCAGTACTTC. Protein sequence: CASSSSDRGPSYEQYF.

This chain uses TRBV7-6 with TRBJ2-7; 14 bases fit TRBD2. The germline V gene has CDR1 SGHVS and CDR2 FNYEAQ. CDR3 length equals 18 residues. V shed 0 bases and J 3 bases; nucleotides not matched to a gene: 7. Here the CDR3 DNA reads TGTGCCAGCAGCTTAGCCCCGACTAGCGGGAGGGCCATCTACGAGCAGTACTTC. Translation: CASSLAPTSGRAIYEQYF.

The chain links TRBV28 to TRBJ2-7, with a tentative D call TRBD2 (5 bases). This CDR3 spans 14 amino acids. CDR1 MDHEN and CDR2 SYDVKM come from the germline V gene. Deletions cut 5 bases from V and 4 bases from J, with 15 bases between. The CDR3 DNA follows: TGTGCCAGCAGTCCCCGGGGTCCGACTTACGAGCAGTACTTC. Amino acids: CASSPRGPTYEQYF.

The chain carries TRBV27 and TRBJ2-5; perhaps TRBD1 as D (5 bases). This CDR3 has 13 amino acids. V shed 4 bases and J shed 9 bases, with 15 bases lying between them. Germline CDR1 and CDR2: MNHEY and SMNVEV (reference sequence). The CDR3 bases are TGTGCCAGCAGTTCTTTGGGGCCTTACCCCCAGTACTTC. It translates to CASSSLGPYPQYF.

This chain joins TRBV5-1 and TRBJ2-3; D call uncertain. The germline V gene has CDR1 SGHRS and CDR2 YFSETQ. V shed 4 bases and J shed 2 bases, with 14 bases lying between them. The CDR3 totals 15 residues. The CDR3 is CASSLRTDHTDTQYF. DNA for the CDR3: TGCGCCAGCAGCCTTAGGACCGATCACACAGATACGCAGTATTTT.

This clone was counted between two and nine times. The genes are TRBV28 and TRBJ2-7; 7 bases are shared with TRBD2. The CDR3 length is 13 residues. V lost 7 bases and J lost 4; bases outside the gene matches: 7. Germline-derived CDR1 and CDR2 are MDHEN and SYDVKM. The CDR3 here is CASTTGGGYEQYF. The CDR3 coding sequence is TGTGCCAGCACCACCGGCGGGGGATACGAGCAGTACTTC.

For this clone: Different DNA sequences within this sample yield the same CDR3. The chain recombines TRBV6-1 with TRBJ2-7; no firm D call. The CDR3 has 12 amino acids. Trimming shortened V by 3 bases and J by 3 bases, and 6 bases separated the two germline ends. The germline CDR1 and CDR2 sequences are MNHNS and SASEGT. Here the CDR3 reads CASSDSFYEQYF. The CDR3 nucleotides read TGTGCCAGCAGTGACAGTTTCTACGAGCAGTACTTC.

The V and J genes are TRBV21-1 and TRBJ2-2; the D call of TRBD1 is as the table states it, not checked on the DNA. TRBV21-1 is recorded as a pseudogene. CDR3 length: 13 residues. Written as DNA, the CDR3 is TGTGCCAGCAGATTCGACACCCACAGGGAGCTGTTTTTT. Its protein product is CASRFDTHRELFF.

Here the CDR3 reads CASSQNILYSGANVLTF. DNA for the CDR3: TGTGCCAGCAGCCAAAATATTCTGTACTCTGGGGCCAACGTCCTGACTTTC. This chain links TRBV14 with TRBJ2-6, with D hard to call. CDR3 length: 17 amino acids. Germline loops: CDR1 SGHDN, CDR2 FVKESK. Trimming took off 2 bases at V and 0 bases at J, with 11 bases between the two ends.

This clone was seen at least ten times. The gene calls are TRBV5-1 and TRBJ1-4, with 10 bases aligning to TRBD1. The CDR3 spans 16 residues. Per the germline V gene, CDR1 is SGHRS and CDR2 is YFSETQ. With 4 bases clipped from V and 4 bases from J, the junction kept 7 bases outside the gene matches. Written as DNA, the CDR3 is TGCGCCAGCAGCCCCGGGACAGGGGACGGTAATGAAAAACTGTTTTTT. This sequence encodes CASSPGTGDGNEKLFF.

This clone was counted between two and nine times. CDR3 DNA sequence: TGTGCCAGCAGCTACCGGGACAGCACAGATACGCAGTATTTT. It specifies CASSYRDSTDTQYF. The chain links TRBV9 to TRBJ2-3; D is possibly TRBD1 or TRBD2 (5 bases each). Germline V CDR1 and CDR2: SGDLS, YYNGEE. V was cut by 4 bases and J by 0 bases, with 9 bases left in between. This CDR3 contains 14 residues.

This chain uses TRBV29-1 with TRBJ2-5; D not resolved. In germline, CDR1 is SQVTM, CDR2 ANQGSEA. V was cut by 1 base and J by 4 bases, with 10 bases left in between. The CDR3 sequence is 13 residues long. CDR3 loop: CSVEVTGSETQYF. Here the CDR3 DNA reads TGCAGCGTTGAAGTTACGGGTTCAGAGACCCAGTACTTC. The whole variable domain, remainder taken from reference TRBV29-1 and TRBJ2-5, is SAVISQKPSRDICQRGTSLTIQCQVDSQVTMMFWYRQQPGQSLTLIATANQGSEATYESGFVIDKFPISRPNLTFSTLTVSNMSPEDSSIYLCSVEVTGSETQYFGPGTRLLVL.

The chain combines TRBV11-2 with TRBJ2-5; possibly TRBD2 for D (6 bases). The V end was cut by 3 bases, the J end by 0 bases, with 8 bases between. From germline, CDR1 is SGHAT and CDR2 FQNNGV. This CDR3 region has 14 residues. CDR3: CASSFGGNQETQYF. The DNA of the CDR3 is TGTGCCAGCAGCTTCGGCGGGAACCAAGAGACCCAGTACTTC.

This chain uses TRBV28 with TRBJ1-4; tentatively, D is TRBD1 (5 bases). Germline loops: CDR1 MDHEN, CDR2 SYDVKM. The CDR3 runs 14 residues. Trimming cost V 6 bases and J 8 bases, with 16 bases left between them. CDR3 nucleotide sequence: TGTGCCAGCAGATCCGGGACCGCTTGGGAAAAACTGTTTTTT. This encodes CASRSGTAWEKLFF.

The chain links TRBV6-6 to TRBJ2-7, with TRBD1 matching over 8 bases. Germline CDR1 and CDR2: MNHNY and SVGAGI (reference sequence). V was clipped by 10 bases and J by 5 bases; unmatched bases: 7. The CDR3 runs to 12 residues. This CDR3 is CATTQGADEQYF. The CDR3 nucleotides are TGTGCCACCACCCAGGGGGCGGACGAGCAGTACTTC.

CDR3 nucleotides: TGTGCCAGCAGTTTTTGGGACAGGGGGCCGACTAGCGGGAGGGCCTATGAGCAGTTCTTC. This encodes CASSFWDRGPTSGRAYEQFF. V gene TRBV28 combines with J gene TRBJ2-1; 14 bases align to TRBD2. The V gene's germline CDR1 is MDHEN and CDR2 SYDVKM. Trimming at V came to 3 bases and at J to 8 bases, leaving 18 bases not matched to a gene. The CDR3 runs 20 residues.

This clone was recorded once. The CDR3 protein is CASSTGTQETQYF. The CDR3 nucleotides read TGTGCCAGCTCAACGGGGACCCAAGAGACCCAGTACTTC. The rearrangement joins TRBV18 to TRBJ2-5; D is possibly TRBD1 or TRBD2 (5 bases each). Trimming took 5 bases from V and 1 from J, leaving 8 bases between them. The CDR3 length is 13 residues. Germline CDR1 KGHSH, CDR2 LQKENI.

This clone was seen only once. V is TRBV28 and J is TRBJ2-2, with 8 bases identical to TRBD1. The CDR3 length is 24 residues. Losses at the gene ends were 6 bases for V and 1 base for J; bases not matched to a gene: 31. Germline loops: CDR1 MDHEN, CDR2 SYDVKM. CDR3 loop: CASSLPSRQGKPFGWLENTGELFF. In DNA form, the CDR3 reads TGTGCCAGCAGCCTCCCCTCCCGACAGGGGAAACCCTTTGGGTGGTTAGAGAACACCGGGGAGCTGTTTTTT.

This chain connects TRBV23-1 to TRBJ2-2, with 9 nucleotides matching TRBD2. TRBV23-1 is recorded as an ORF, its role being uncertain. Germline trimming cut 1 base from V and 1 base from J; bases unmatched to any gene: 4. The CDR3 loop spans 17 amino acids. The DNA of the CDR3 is TGCGCCAGCAGTCAATTAGCGGGAGTGAAGAACACCGGGGAGCTGTTTTTT. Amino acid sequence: CASSQLAGVKNTGELFF.

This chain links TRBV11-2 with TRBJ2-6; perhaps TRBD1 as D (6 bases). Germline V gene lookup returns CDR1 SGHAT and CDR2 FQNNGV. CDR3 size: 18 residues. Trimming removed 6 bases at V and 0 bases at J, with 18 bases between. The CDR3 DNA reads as TGTGCCAGCAGGAAATTAAGACAGGAAAGCTCTGGGGCCAACGTCCTGACTTTC. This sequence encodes CASRKLRQESSGANVLTF.

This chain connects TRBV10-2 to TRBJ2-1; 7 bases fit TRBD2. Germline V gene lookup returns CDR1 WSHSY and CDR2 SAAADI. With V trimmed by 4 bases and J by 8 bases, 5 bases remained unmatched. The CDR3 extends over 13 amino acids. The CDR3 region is CASSGTRWDEQFF. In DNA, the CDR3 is TGCGCCAGCAGTGGGACTAGGTGGGATGAGCAGTTCTTC.

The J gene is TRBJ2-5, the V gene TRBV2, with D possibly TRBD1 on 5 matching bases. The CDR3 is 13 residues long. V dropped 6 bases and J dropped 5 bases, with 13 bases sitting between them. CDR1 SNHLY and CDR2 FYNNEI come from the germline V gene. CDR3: CASRQETSETQYF. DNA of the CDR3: TGTGCCAGCAGACAGGAGACGAGCGAGACCCAGTACTTC.